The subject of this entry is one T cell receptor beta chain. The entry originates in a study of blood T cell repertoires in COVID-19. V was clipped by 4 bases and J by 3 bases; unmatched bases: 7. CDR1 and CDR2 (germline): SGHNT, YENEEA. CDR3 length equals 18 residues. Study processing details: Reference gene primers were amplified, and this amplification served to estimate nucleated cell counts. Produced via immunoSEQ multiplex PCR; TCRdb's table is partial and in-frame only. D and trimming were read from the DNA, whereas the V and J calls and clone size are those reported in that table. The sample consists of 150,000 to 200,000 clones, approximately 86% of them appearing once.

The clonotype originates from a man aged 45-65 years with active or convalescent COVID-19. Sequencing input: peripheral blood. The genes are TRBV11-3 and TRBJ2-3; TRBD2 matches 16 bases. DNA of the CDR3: TGTGCCAGCAGCTCGGGACTAGCGGGGGGGCTGGGGACAGATACGCAGTATTTT. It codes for CASSSGLAGGLGTDTQYF.